These 19 T cell receptor beta chains originate from one sample sequenced in a study of T cells in Graves' hyperthyroidism and ophthalmopathy. Authors of the study amplified TCR beta CDR3 regions from RNA transcripts. Using the HTBI primer set, a first-round RT-PCR was run on the TCR CDR3. TCRdb called the multiplex PCR reads again in MiXCR, with one record for every CDR3 protein. The sample contains around 420,000 distinct CDR3 sequences, more than 15% of which appear only once. The specimen was blood. The source is a woman younger than 35 with Graves' hyperthyroidism.

This clonotype was seen many times. The rearrangement links TRBV2 to TRBJ2-7; the D is unclear. V shed 4 bases and J shed 7 bases, with 5 bases lying between them. Germline CDR1 is SNHLY and CDR2 is FYNNEI. The CDR3 has 10 residues. The CDR3 coding sequence is TGTGCCAGCAGTGTTTTGGAGCAGTACTTC. It encodes CASSVLEQYF.

In its sample, this clonotype was seen many times. CDR3 sequence reads: CASSTGRRAITDTQYF. The CDR3 bases are TGTGCCAGCTCCACCGGCCGGCGCGCTATCACAGATACGCAGTATTTT. V gene TRBV18 combines with J gene TRBJ2-3, with D uncertain. Trimming removed 6 bases from V and 2 bases from J, with 18 bases in between. CDR3 length: 16 residues. Germline loops: CDR1 KGHSH, CDR2 LQKENI.

Written as DNA, the CDR3 is TGTGCCAGCACCAAAGACGGGGAAGAGACCCAGTACTTC. Its protein product is CASTKDGEETQYF. The V call is TRBV2, the J call TRBJ2-5; tentatively, D is TRBD2 (5 bases). This CDR3 has 13 residues. The V gene's germline CDR1 is SNHLY and CDR2 FYNNEI. Trimming took off 7 bases at V and 3 bases at J, with 12 bases between the two ends. Together with reference TRBV2 and TRBJ2-5, the CDR3 gives the full variable domain: EPEVTQTPSHQVTQMGQEVILRCVPISNHLYFYWYRQILGQKVEFLVSFYNNEISEKSEIFDDQFSVERPDGSNFTLKIRSTKLEDSAMYFCASTKDGEETQYFGPGTRLLVL.

This chain connects TRBV3-1 to TRBJ2-5; D is possibly TRBD2 (6 bases). CDR3 length equals 15 residues. V lost 4 bases to trimming and J lost 2 bases, with 14 bases between them. From germline, CDR1 is LGHDT and CDR2 YNNKEL (reference sequence). The DNA of the CDR3 is TGTGCCAGCAGCCGCCGGGGGAGCCAACAAGAGACCCAGTACTTC. This sequence encodes CASSRRGSQQETQYF.

The V gene is TRBV10-1, the J gene TRBJ2-6, with 11 bases that match TRBD1. CDR3 length: 16 residues. CDR1 and CDR2 (germline): WNHNN, SYGVQD (reference sequence). V was pared by 6 bases and J by 4 bases, with 5 bases of the junction left unmatched. The CDR3 sequence is CASSRDRGSGANVLTF. The CDR3 DNA sequence: TGCGCCAGCAGCCGGGACAGGGGGTCGGGGGCCAACGTCCTGACTTTC.

This clonotype was found many times. The V call is TRBV2, the J call TRBJ2-4; 8 positions agree with TRBD2. CDR3 length: 15 residues. V shed 8 bases and J 7 bases; nucleotides not matched to a gene: 13. The germline V gene has CDR1 SNHLY and CDR2 FYNNEI. The CDR3 nucleotides are TGTGCCAGCTTTGAGTTTTCCGGGACTAGGAACATTCAGTACTTC. Translating gives CASFEFSGTRNIQYF.

CDR3 coding DNA: TGTGCCAGCAGCCAACTCGCAGGGGACTCCCGCTATGGCTACACCTTC. Protein product: CASSQLAGDSRYGYTF. This chain connects TRBV3-1 to TRBJ1-2; perhaps TRBD1 as D (6 bases). Trimming stripped 2 bases from V and 4 bases from J, with 17 bases between. This CDR3 is 16 amino acids long. CDR1 and CDR2 (germline): LGHDT, YNNKEL (reference sequence).

Ten or more counts support this clonotype. The V gene is TRBV6-1, the J gene TRBJ2-3; possible D gene TRBD2, 6 bases. V lost 6 bases, J lost 0 bases, and 13 bases lay in between. Germline CDR1 reads MNHNS; CDR2 reads SASEGT. The CDR3 runs 15 residues. The CDR3 loop reads CASRPPGTSTDTQYF. The CDR3, as DNA: TGTGCCAGCAGACCCCCCGGGACTAGCACAGATACGCAGTATTTT.

The sample holds many counts of this clonotype. The chain couples TRBV24-1 to TRBJ1-2; D gene ambiguous. The CDR3 covers 11 residues. The V gene lost 4 bases and the J gene lost 8 bases, with 7 bases spanning the gap. From germline, CDR1 is KGHDR and CDR2 SFDVKD. The CDR3 DNA is TGTGCCACCAGTGACCCCTTCGGCTACACCTTC. Its protein is CATSDPFGYTF.

In its sample, this clonotype was seen many times. The chain has TRBV10-3 and TRBJ2-7; 10 bases agree with TRBD1. The CDR3 sequence is 16 residues long. Looked up from germline, CDR1 is ENHRY and CDR2 is SYGVKD. Losses at the gene ends were 3 bases for V and 0 bases for J; bases not matched to a gene: 5. The CDR3 region has the DNA TGTGCCATCAGTGATCCCGGGACAGGGGCCTCCTACGAGCAGTACTTC. It codes for CAISDPGTGASYEQYF.

To note about this clonotype: As the CDR3 is not closed by the conserved phenylalanine or tryptophan, this likely results from a read error. The rearrangement joins TRBV28 to TRBJ1-1, with 9 bases identical to TRBD1. Germline values: CDR1 MDHEN, CDR2 SYDVKM. This CDR3 has 14 amino acids. With V trimmed by 5 bases and J by 5 bases, 6 bases remained unmatched. The CDR3 sequence is CASSVGQGSTEAFL. The CDR3 bases are TGTGCCAGCAGTGTGGGACAGGGTAGTACTGAAGCTTTCCTT.

This clonotype came up many times. This sequence joins TRBV9 and TRBJ2-1; 11 bases are a match to TRBD1. This CDR3 spans 15 amino acids. In germline, CDR1 is SGDLS, CDR2 YYNGEE. V trimming: 3 bases; J trimming: 6 bases; junction bases outside the gene matches: 5. CDR3 in DNA: TGTGCCAGCAGCGCCGGGACAGGGGGGGTCAATGAGCAGTTCTTC. It codes for CASSAGTGGVNEQFF.

This clonotype was detected many times. The chain is built from TRBV28 and TRBJ2-7, with D maybe TRBD1 (6 bases). This CDR3 has 14 amino acids. Trimming took off 2 bases at V and 3 bases at J, with 11 bases between the two ends. Germline loops: CDR1 MDHEN, CDR2 SYDVKM. The CDR3 sequence: CASSLTQGGYEQYF. The CDR3 DNA sequence: TGTGCCAGCAGTTTAACACAGGGTGGCTACGAGCAGTACTTC.

This clonotype was seen at least ten times. V gene TRBV12-3 or TRBV12-4 combines with J gene TRBJ1-2; 10 bases are shared with TRBD1. With V trimmed by 7 bases and J by 6 bases, 5 bases remained unmatched. The length of the CDR3 is 13 residues. The CDR3 reads CASTRTGGHGYTF. CDR3 coding DNA: TGTGCCAGCACCCGGACAGGGGGTCATGGCTACACCTTC.

At least ten counts were recorded for this clonotype. The rearrangement uses TRBV12-3 or TRBV12-4 and TRBJ1-1, with 7 positions matching TRBD1. V was pared by 4 bases and J by 4 bases, with 3 bases of the junction left unmatched. The CDR3 has 13 residues. The CDR3 nucleotides read TGTGCCAGCAGTTGGAGACAGGGCACTGAAGCTTTCTTT. This translates into CASSWRQGTEAFF.

This clonotype turned up a few times. This rearrangement joins TRBV12-3 or TRBV12-4 to TRBJ1-2; 7 nucleotides match TRBD1. CDR3 length equals 16 residues. V dropped 6 bases and J dropped 8; count of bases not matched to a gene: 18. CDR3: CASSRITGDLVVGYTF. CDR3 DNA sequence: TGTGCCAGCAGCCGGATAACAGGGGACCTGGTTGTCGGCTACACCTTC.

The sample holds many counts of this clonotype. The rearrangement joins TRBV12-3 or TRBV12-4 to TRBJ1-5; 9 bases agree with TRBD1. The J segment lost 0 bases and the V segment lost 5 bases, leaving 2 bases of the junction unmatched. The CDR3 runs to 15 residues. The CDR3 sequence is CASSRTGASNQPQHF. The CDR3 coding sequence is TGTGCCAGCAGTCGGACAGGGGCTAGCAATCAGCCCCAGCATTTT.

This clonotype has only a few counts. The genes are TRBV12-3 or TRBV12-4 and TRBJ1-1; possibly TRBD1 for D (5 bases). Trimming cost V 6 bases and J 8 bases, with 16 bases left between them. The CDR3 loop spans 13 amino acids. The CDR3: CASSNRQLIEAFF. CDR3 coding DNA: TGTGCCAGCAGCAACCGACAGTTAATCGAAGCTTTCTTT.

The sample holds many counts of this clonotype. V gene TRBV7-2 combines with J gene TRBJ1-1; D is possibly TRBD1 (5 bases). V was shortened by 4 bases and J by 5 bases, with 17 bases between the two germline ends. The germline V gene encodes CDR1 SGHTA and CDR2 FQGNSA. The CDR3 consists of 15 residues. The CDR3 is CASSSMGVERTEAFF. The CDR3, as DNA: TGTGCCAGCAGCTCAATGGGGGTGGAGAGAACTGAAGCTTTCTTT.